This TCR beta chain was identified during a study of control samples from healthy donors and cancer patients. This clone was observed a single time. Assay: immunoSEQ multiplex PCR; the TCRdb copy retains only in-frame clones and omits some. The table has about 130,000 clones, about 90% seen once. The CDR3 spans 18 residues. From germline, CDR1 is SGDLS and CDR2 YYNGEE. V lost 1 base and J lost 5; bases outside the gene matches: 16. The sequence came from a man in his late teens or twenties in good health. The chain carries TRBV9 and TRBJ2-7; 9 nucleotides align to TRBD1. The sequenced sample consisted of blood. The DNA of the CDR3 is TGTGCCAGCAGCGTAAGGGGGACAGGGTCCTGGGGAAGCAACGAGCAGTACTTC. Translating it yields CASSVRGTGSWGSNEQYF.